One and the same sample provided the 14 T cell receptor beta chains below, sequenced in a study of blood T cell repertoires in COVID-19. The assay was immunoSEQ multiplex PCR, and TCRdb's table has in-frame clones only and misses some. The data contain about 74,000 clones, 70% to 80% of them singletons. The specimen sequenced was peripheral blood. These receptors all come from a man in his 70s with active or convalescent COVID-19.

This clone has only a few counts. J is TRBJ2-2 and V is TRBV19, with D possibly matching TRBD1 (6 bases). Germline loops: CDR1 LNHDA, CDR2 SQIVND (reference sequence). The V and J ends lost 10 bases and 5 bases respectively, with 20 bases between them. The CDR3 contains 15 residues. For the CDR3, the DNA is TGTGCCACCCGATTAGCAGGGGCCTATACCGGGGAGCTGTTTTTT. Amino acid sequence: CATRLAGAYTGELFF. Full variable domain (rest looked up from reference TRBV19 and TRBJ2-2): DGGITQSPKYLFRKEGQNVTLSCEQNLNHDAMYWYRQDPGQGLRLIYYSQIVNDFQKGDIAEGYSVSREKKESFPLTVTSAQKNPTAFYLCATRLAGAYTGELFFGEGSRLTVL.

This clone was seen a handful of times. The chain recombines TRBV7-7 with TRBJ2-2, with D maybe TRBD1 (8 bases). The V end was cut by 3 bases, the J end by 6 bases, with 11 bases between. The CDR3 is 14 amino acids. Per the germline V gene, CDR1 is SSHAT and CDR2 is FNYEAQ (reference sequence). Here the CDR3 reads CASSFTGGAGELFF. Here the CDR3 DNA reads TGTGCCAGCAGCTTCACAGGGGGGGCCGGGGAGCTGTTTTTT.

The rearrangement joins TRBV5-6 to TRBJ2-5, with TRBD2 identical over 9 bases. J gave up 4 bases and V 4 bases, and 8 bases lay outside the gene matches. The germline V gene has CDR1 SGHDT and CDR2 YYEEEE. The length of the CDR3 is 15 residues. The CDR3 nucleotides are TGTGCCAGCAGCCCATTTTCAGCGGGGGGAGAGACCCAGTACTTC. Its translation is CASSPFSAGGETQYF.

This clone showed up just a few times. The chain joins TRBV7-3 to TRBJ2-7; TRBD2 is a possible D gene (5 bases). In germline, CDR1 is SGHTA, CDR2 FQGTGA. The CDR3 is 16 amino acids. Trimming took off 2 bases at V and 5 bases at J, with 19 bases between the two ends. CDR3 DNA sequence: TGTGCCAGCAGCTTATCCCCGGACTTGCGGGTACACGAGCAGTACTTC. It codes for CASSLSPDLRVHEQYF.

This rearrangement joins TRBV12-3 or TRBV12-4 to TRBJ1-4; TRBD1 might be the D (5 bases). The CDR3 covers 13 residues. V lost 8 bases and J lost 4, with 11 bases in between. DNA for the CDR3: TGTGCCAGCGGGGGACTCGTTAATGAAAAACTGTTTTTT. It translates to CASGGLVNEKLFF.

This clone was picked up one time. The chain employs TRBV11-3 and TRBJ2-4; 10 bases are a match to TRBD1. Germline CDR1 is SGHNT and CDR2 is YENEEA. Trimming at V came to 5 bases and at J to 4 bases, leaving 2 bases not matched to a gene. The CDR3 spans 14 residues. The CDR3, as DNA: TGTGCCAGCAGCAAGGGACAGGGGAAAAACATTCAGTACTTC. Protein: CASSKGQGKNIQYF.

Here the CDR3 reads CASNPAGGPADTQYF. Written as DNA, the CDR3 is TGTGCCAGCAACCCAGCGGGGGGGCCAGCAGATACGCAGTATTTT. The chain is built from TRBV9 and TRBJ2-3; TRBD2 matches at 10 bases. Germline CDR1 SGDLS, CDR2 YYNGEE. The CDR3 extends over 15 amino acids. J gave up 4 bases and V 6 bases, and 8 bases lay outside the gene matches.

The chain recombines TRBV7-2 with TRBJ2-2; a possible D gene is TRBD2 (6 bases). The V and J ends lost 0 bases and 6 bases respectively, with 11 bases between them. The germline V gene encodes CDR1 SGHTA and CDR2 FQGNSA. The CDR3 sequence is 15 residues long. Here the CDR3 reads CASSLALGGSGELFF. For the CDR3, the DNA is TGTGCCAGCAGCTTAGCGCTCGGGGGATCCGGGGAGCTGTTTTTT.

This rearrangement joins TRBV29-1 to TRBJ2-6, with a tentative D call TRBD1 (6 bases). CDR1 is SQVTM and CDR2 is ANQGSEA in the germline V gene. This CDR3 spans 13 amino acids. Trimming took 5 bases from V and 2 from J, leaving 7 bases between them. The CDR3 sequence: CSVRTAGANVLTF. The DNA for the CDR3 is TGCAGCGTTAGGACAGCTGGGGCCAACGTCCTGACTTTC.

The chain carries TRBV28 and TRBJ2-3, with D uncertain. Per the germline V gene, CDR1 is MDHEN and CDR2 is SYDVKM. This CDR3 spans 13 amino acids. The V and J ends lost 7 bases and 2 bases respectively, with 10 bases between them. The CDR3 DNA follows: TGTGCCAGCACGGCCAGACACACAGATACGCAGTATTTT. Protein product: CASTARHTDTQYF. Full variable domain (outside the CDR3, taken from reference TRBV28 and TRBJ2-3): DVKVTQSSRYLVKRTGEKVFLECVQDMDHENMFWYRQDPGLGLRLIYFSYDVKMKEKGDIPEGYSVSREKKERFSLILESASTNQTSMYLCASTARHTDTQYFGPGTRLTVL.

The V and J genes are TRBV10-3 and TRBJ1-1, with D possibly being TRBD1 (5 bases). The germline V gene encodes CDR1 ENHRY and CDR2 SYGVKD. CDR3 length: 13 residues. Trimming removed 6 bases from V and 7 bases from J, with 15 bases in between. The CDR3 spells CAIRGEERDEAFF. The CDR3 DNA reads as TGTGCCATCAGAGGGGAGGAAAGGGATGAAGCTTTCTTT.

V and J are TRBV3-1 (or the pseudogene TRBV3-2) and TRBJ2-1, with TRBD2 matching 10 bases. Trimming removed 6 bases from V and 0 bases from J; junction bases left unmatched: 8. Germline V gene data show CDR1 as LGHDT and CDR2 as YNNKEL (reference sequence). This CDR3 is built from 17 residues. In nucleotides, the CDR3 is TGTGCCAGCAGGGAATATAGCGGGGGGAGCTCCTACAATGAGCAGTTCTTC. This sequence encodes CASREYSGGSSYNEQFF.

This chain joins TRBV24-1 and TRBJ2-3; 10 bases map to TRBD2. Losses at the gene ends were 7 bases for V and 6 bases for J; bases not matched to a gene: 15. The CDR3 spans 17 residues. The V gene's germline CDR1 is KGHDR and CDR2 SFDVKD. As DNA, the CDR3 is TGTGCCACCAGGGGGGGAGTAACTAGCGGGGAGAGGGATACGCAGTATTTT. This translates into CATRGGVTSGERDTQYF.

In this sample, this clone turned up once. V gene TRBV11-2 combines with J gene TRBJ1-1, with a tentative D call TRBD1 (5 bases). The V gene's germline CDR1 is SGHAT and CDR2 FQNNGV. This CDR3 is 13 amino acids long. Between the trimmed V and J ends, which lost 2 bases and 10 bases, there was a span of 14 bases. DNA of the CDR3: TGTGCCAGCAGCTTACGCTTGGCACAGGCAGCTTTCTTT. It yields the protein CASSLRLAQAAFF.